This is a list of T cell receptor beta chains from one sample in a study of OX40 agonist ivuxolimab in advanced cancers. TCRdb's copy holds only in-frame clones and misses some; the assay was immunoSEQ multiplex PCR. The sample records fewer than 85,000 clones, approximately 90% being singletons. The sequenced sample was CD4+ or CD8+ T cells sorted from blood, obtained in a trial of the OX40 agonist ivuxolimab. The receptors stem from an adult with an advanced solid tumor such as melanoma, head and neck, liver or kidney cancer. CDR3s include the opening cysteine and the closing phenylalanine or tryptophan. D genes are given only for firm matches. Clone size is not always given. Where it is, it says once, few, many or a class for expanded clones.

TRBJ1-1 TRBD1 once TRBV15 CATSPFGQDSEAFF TGTGCCACCAGCCCCTTTGGACAGGATTCTGAAGCTTTCTTT
TRBJ1-5 TRBD1 . TRBV4-1 CASSHPDRGHQPQHF TGCGCCAGCAGCCACCCGGACAGGGGGCATCAGCCCCAGCATTTT
TRBJ2-3 TRBD2 . TRBV7-2 CASSNQAGGADTQYF TGTGCCAGCAGCAATCAGGCGGGAGGGGCGGATACGCAGTATTTT
TRBJ1-3 TRBD1 . TRBV5-4 CASSFPGQSGNTIYF TGTGCCAGCAGCTTCCCGGGACAGTCTGGAAACACCATATATTTT
TRBJ2-3 . . TRBV29-1 CSVGIRLRTDTQYF TGCAGCGTTGGGATCCGCTTGAGGACAGATACGCAGTATTTT
TRBJ2-7 . . TRBV9 CASSVAPGHNYEQYF TGTGCCAGCAGCGTAGCTCCGGGACACAACTACGAGCAGTACTTC
TRBJ2-3 TRBD2 . TRBV7-7 CASSTGTSQTDTQYF TGTGCCAGCAGCACCGGGACTAGTCAGACAGATACGCAGTATTTT
TRBJ1-3 . . TRBV7-6 CASSTSTDISGNTIYF TGTGCCAGCAGCACCTCGACGGATATCTCTGGAAACACCATATATTTT
TRBJ1-1 . . TRBV4-3 CASSQDRGNTEAFF TGCGCCAGCAGCCAAGACAGGGGGAACACTGAAGCTTTCTTT
TRBJ2-2 . . TRBV27 CASNPSNVVTGELFF TGTGCCAGCAACCCTTCTAATGTGGTCACCGGGGAGCTGTTTTTT
TRBJ2-7 . . TRBV19 CASRPRVGYEQYF TGTGCCAGTCGCCCTAGAGTAGGCTACGAGCAGTACTTC
TRBJ2-5 . . TRBV6-1 CASRDGQQETQYF TGTGCCAGCAGGGACGGACAGCAAGAGACCCAGTACTTC
TRBJ2-5 . . TRBV2 CASKPPTETQYF TGTGCCAGCAAACCACCCACGGAGACCCAGTACTTC
TRBJ1-2 . . TRBV19 CASSLTGTKSYGYTF TGTGCCAGTAGCTTGACAGGTACCAAGTCCTATGGCTACACCTTC
TRBJ2-5 . once TRBV7-3 CASSSAGVETQYF TGTGCCAGCAGCTCTGCAGGGGTAGAGACCCAGTACTTC
TRBJ2-7 TRBD2 . TRBV7-2 CASNPSGSWSEQYF TGTGCCAGCAACCCTAGCGGGAGTTGGTCCGAGCAGTACTTC
TRBJ1-2 . . TRBV5-6 CASSLEAVYGYTF TGTGCCAGCAGCTTGGAGGCGGTATATGGCTACACCTTC
TRBJ1-3 TRBD1 . TRBV16 CASSQRTGSGNTIYF TGTGCCAGCAGCCAAAGGACAGGCTCTGGAAACACCATATATTTT
TRBJ1-1 . . TRBV5-1 CASSLALEGSTEAFF TGCGCCAGCAGCTTGGCCTTGGAGGGGTCCACTGAAGCTTTCTTT
TRBJ2-4 . . TRBV6-1 CASSGETEAKNIQYF TGTGCCAGCAGTGGAGAGACAGAAGCCAAAAACATTCAGTACTTC
TRBJ1-1 . . TRBV10-3 CASRVGWEDSTEAFF TGTGCCTCCAGGGTGGGGTGGGAGGATAGCACTGAAGCTTTCTTT
TRBJ1-1 . . TRBV29-1 CSVEVRRTMKYTEAFF TGCAGCGTTGAGGTTAGACGGACTATGAAGTACACTGAAGCTTTCTTT
TRBJ2-2 TRBD2 . TRBV9 CASSVETSGRTGELFF TGTGCCAGCAGCGTAGAGACTAGCGGGAGAACCGGGGAGCTGTTTTTT
TRBJ2-1 . . TRBV5-6 CASSLALRQVRNEQFF TGTGCCAGCAGCTTGGCCTTACGTCAGGTGAGGAATGAGCAGTTCTTC
TRBJ2-7 . . TRBV28 CASSLSREQYF TGTGCCAGCAGTTTAAGCAGAGAGCAGTACTTC
TRBJ1-2 . . TRBV5-6 CASSQSTIGYTF TGTGCCAGCAGCCAGAGTACTATTGGCTACACCTTC
TRBJ2-7 . . TRBV11-2 CASSLDRGRVGERYF TGTGCCAGCAGCTTAGATCGGGGCAGGGTGGGCGAGCGGTACTTC
TRBJ1-1 TRBD1 . TRBV10-3 CAISLTGVGMNTEAFF TGTGCCATCAGCCTGACAGGGGTCGGGATGAACACTGAAGCTTTCTTT
TRBJ2-1 . . TRBV12-2 CASRLALVFYNEQFF TGTGCAAGTCGCTTAGCCTTAGTGTTCTACAATGAGCAGTTCTTC
TRBJ1-4 . . TRBV29-1 CSVGTPTNEKLFF TGCAGCGTGGGTACTCCAACTAATGAAAAACTGTTTTTT